This note documents a single TCR beta chain sequence. This sample was taken from a study of OX40 agonist ivuxolimab in advanced cancers. Sequenced by immunoSEQ multiplex PCR; TCRdb stores in-frame clones only, minus some. The sample contains under 85,000 clones, approximately 89% of which appear only once. The sequences come from CD4+ or CD8+ T cells sorted from blood, collected in a trial of the OX40 agonist ivuxolimab. The clonotype originates from an adult with an advanced solid tumor such as melanoma, head and neck, liver or kidney cancer.

The CDR3 DNA follows: TGTGCCAGCAGTGGAGGGACAGGCACCGGGGAGCTGTTTTTT. Amino acid sequence: CASSGGTGTGELFF. The chain uses TRBV6-1 and TRBJ2-2; 8 bases line up with TRBD1. The CDR3 consists of 14 residues. Germline V CDR1 and CDR2: MNHNS, SASEGT. V lost 4 bases, J lost 4 bases, and 2 bases stayed unmatched.